A single sample gave rise to the 28 T cell receptor beta chains below, sequenced in a study of CD8 T cell repertoires and HIV-1 epitope variants (dated by TCRdb to about 2020). The library was obtained by the immunoSEQ multiplex PCR assay. Entries here come from immuneACCESS through TCRdb and include only in-frame sequences with V and J called. Some clones fail to appear in such tables; in the studies checked, an unresolved V gene covers under half of the shortfall, and the cause of the remainder is unknown. Counted in this sample were roughly 4,700 clones; approximately 66% of them appeared once. Of the sample, around 40% falls within the top ten clones. For these TCRs, the target antigens are not known. Sequencing input: cultured CD8+ T cells derived from PBMCs. The receptors come from a male donor with HIV.

Notes on this clone: Additional DNA sequences in this sample encode the identical CDR3. This rearrangement joins TRBV27 to TRBJ2-1; D unresolved. V was pared by 2 bases and J by 0 bases, with 5 bases between. Germline CDR1 is MNHEY and CDR2 is SMNVEV (reference sequence). The CDR3 totals 14 residues. The CDR3 region has the DNA TGTGCCAGCAGTTTAATGGGCTCCTACAATGAGCAGTTCTTC. Encoded protein: CASSLMGSYNEQFF.

This clone ranks as medium-sized. The J gene is TRBJ2-7, the V gene TRBV7-9, with 7 bases aligning to TRBD2. The CDR3 runs 15 residues. The germline V gene has CDR1 SEHNR and CDR2 FQNEAQ (reference sequence). V gave up 1 base and J gave up 2 bases; unmatched junction bases: 5. CDR3 amino acids: CASSLVGGGAYEQYF. Written as DNA, the CDR3 is TGTGCCAGCAGCTTAGTGGGCGGGGGTGCCTACGAGCAGTACTTC.

This chain connects TRBV28 to TRBJ2-5; 7 nucleotides line up with TRBD2. TRBJ2-7 matches the DNA end more closely, so the J call is doubtful. Germline loops: CDR1 MDHEN, CDR2 SYDVKM. The CDR3 is made up of 14 amino acids. CDR3 residues: CASSLVGGSYEQYF. The CDR3 region has the DNA TGTGCCAGCAGTTTAGTAGGCGGGAGCTACGAGCAGTACTTC.

This clone was observed a single time. This rearrangement joins TRBV6-1 to TRBJ2-2; D possibly matches TRBD1 or TRBD2 (5 bases each). CDR3 size: 15 residues. Trimming left V 10 bases short and J 1 base short, with 16 bases between. Germline assignment: CDR1 MNHNS and CDR2 SASEGT. CDR3: CAITRGVLNTGELFF. CDR3 nucleotide sequence: TGTGCCATTACAAGAGGGGTTCTGAACACCGGGGAGCTGTTTTTT.

The chain employs TRBV5-1 and TRBJ2-7, with D maybe TRBD1 (5 bases). In germline, CDR1 is SGHRS, CDR2 YFSETQ. The CDR3 spans 14 residues. Trimming cost V 4 bases and J 7 bases, with 18 bases left between them. CDR3 sequence: CASSHDSSPMEQYF. DNA of the CDR3: TGCGCCAGCAGCCACGACAGTTCCCCTATGGAGCAGTACTTC.

The V and J genes are TRBV5-6 and TRBJ1-2; 8 bases are shared with TRBD1. The germline gives CDR1 SGHDT, CDR2 YYEEEE. V lost 1 base to trimming and J lost 4 bases; unmatched junction nucleotides: 6. The CDR3 consists of 15 residues. The CDR3 reads CASSLWAGGFYGYTF. The CDR3 coding sequence is TGTGCCAGCAGCTTGTGGGCAGGGGGCTTCTATGGCTACACCTTC.

The rearrangement joins TRBV13 to TRBJ1-1; possibly TRBD1 for D (5 bases). Trimming removed 5 bases at V and 0 bases at J, with 13 bases between. Germline-derived CDR1 and CDR2 are PRHDT and FYEKMQ (reference sequence). The CDR3 extends over 15 amino acids. Here the CDR3 reads CASSEIGGMNTEAFF. Written as DNA, the CDR3 is TGTGCCAGCAGCGAGATTGGGGGTATGAACACTGAAGCTTTCTTT.

This clone has only a few counts. The chain recombines TRBV27 with TRBJ2-5; 9 bases map to TRBD2. CDR1 MNHEY and CDR2 SMNVEV come from the germline V gene (reference sequence). V trimming: 5 bases; J trimming: 2 bases; junction bases outside the gene matches: 3. This CDR3 spans 14 amino acids. CDR3 nucleotides: TGTGCCAGCAGTGAGACTAGCGGACAAGAGACCCAGTACTTC. As protein: CASSETSGQETQYF.

This clone is medium-sized (0.01 to 0.1%). The chain couples TRBV29-1 to TRBJ2-2, with unresolved D. The CDR3 consists of 12 residues. V was cut by 6 bases and J by 4 bases, with 9 bases left in between. Looked up from germline, CDR1 is SQVTM and CDR2 is ANQGSEA. In nucleotides, the CDR3 is TGCAGCGTCTTGAAGGGCACCGGGGAGCTGTTTTTT. It codes for CSVLKGTGELFF.

The V call is TRBV28, the J call TRBJ1-1, with D maybe TRBD1 (6 bases). The germline gives CDR1 MDHEN, CDR2 SYDVKM. Trimming cost V 7 bases and J 4 bases, with 16 bases left between them. CDR3 length: 14 residues. The CDR3 DNA reads TGTGCCAGCACCCGGGATAGGGGGGGCACTGAAGCTTTCTTT. Encoded protein: CASTRDRGGTEAFF.

This clone occurred a few times. The rearrangement joins TRBV10-2 to TRBJ2-5; 10 bases are shared with TRBD2. Germline values: CDR1 WSHSY, CDR2 SAAADI. This CDR3 has 16 residues. With 0 bases clipped from V and 2 bases from J, the junction kept 3 bases outside the gene matches. The CDR3 loop reads CASSESVSGGQETQYF. For the CDR3, the DNA is TGCGCCAGCAGTGAGTCGGTTAGCGGGGGGCAAGAGACCCAGTACTTC.

The chain couples TRBV5-1 to TRBJ2-7, with a possible D match to TRBD2 (6 bases). Germline CDR1 and CDR2: SGHRS and YFSETQ. Trimming took 0 bases from V and 7 from J, leaving 14 bases between them. CDR3 length: 14 residues. The CDR3 DNA is TGCGCCAGCAGCTTGGCGTCAGACGGGGGTGAGCAGTACTTC. This encodes CASSLASDGGEQYF.

As for this clone: This CDR3 is also generated by other DNA sequences in the sample. This chain links TRBV29-1 with TRBJ2-2; the match to TRBD2 covers 7 bases. Per the germline V gene, CDR1 is SQVTM and CDR2 is ANQGSEA. The CDR3 is 16 residues long. The J segment lost 7 bases and the V segment lost 6 bases, leaving 17 bases of the junction unmatched. In DNA form, the CDR3 reads TGCAGCGTAGGACTAGGACTAGACGGAAAGGGCGGGGAGCTGTTTTTT. Protein product: CSVGLGLDGKGGELFF.

The chain joins TRBV19 to TRBJ2-5; D not certain. The J call is uncertain, as TRBJ2-7 better fits the DNA end. CDR3 length equals 15 residues. Germline V gives CDR1 LNHDA, CDR2 SQIVND (reference sequence). As DNA, the CDR3 is TGTGCCAGTAGTATAGATCGGAACGATGAGCGCGAGCAGTACTTC. This encodes CASSIDRNDEREQYF.

V and J are TRBV28 and TRBJ1-5, with a tentative D call TRBD1 (5 bases). The germline V gene has CDR1 MDHEN and CDR2 SYDVKM. The CDR3 has 16 residues. Deletions cut 6 bases from V and 4 bases from J, with 19 bases between. The DNA of the CDR3 is TGTGCCAGCAGGGATCGGGGCGGGACGGGGAATCAGCCCCAGCATTTT. Its protein is CASRDRGGTGNQPQHF.

This sequence joins TRBV30 and TRBJ1-2; 9 nucleotides align to TRBD1. With V trimmed by 5 bases and J by 7 bases, 8 bases remained unmatched. This CDR3 has 13 residues. CDR1 and CDR2 from the germline V gene are GTSNPN and SVGIG (reference sequence). As DNA, the CDR3 is TGTGCCTGGGAGACAGGGGGGGTTCGTGGCTACACCTTC. Amino acids: CAWETGGVRGYTF.

V usage is TRBV6-5 and J usage is TRBJ2-7; weak D call: TRBD1 (5 bases). Per the germline V gene, CDR1 is MNHEY and CDR2 is SVGAGI. This CDR3 is 14 amino acids long. Trimming left V 5 bases short and J 2 bases short, with 13 bases between. The CDR3 is CASSPSWGTYEQYF. The CDR3 DNA is TGTGCCAGCAGTCCCTCCTGGGGCACCTACGAGCAGTACTTC.

This clone showed up just a few times. The chain recombines TRBV27 with TRBJ1-4; 9 nucleotides line up with TRBD1. The V gene end was trimmed by 6 bases and the J gene end by 7 bases; junction bases not matched to a gene: 12. Germline CDR1 reads MNHEY; CDR2 reads SMNVEV (reference sequence). The CDR3 extends over 16 amino acids. The CDR3 nucleotides are TGTGCCAGCAGCCGTCGTGGAGACAGGGGGGCTGAAAAACTGTTTTTT. Residues: CASSRRGDRGAEKLFF.

The gene calls are TRBV7-6 and TRBJ1-3, with D possibly being TRBD1 (5 bases). This CDR3 comprises 17 residues. V was pared by 4 bases and J by 0 bases, with 16 bases between. Germline V lookup: CDR1 SGHVS, CDR2 FNYEAQ. The CDR3 DNA reads as TGTGCCAGCAGCTGGCAAGGGACTGACAGCTCTGGAAACACCATATATTTT. Its translation is CASSWQGTDSSGNTIYF.

This rearrangement joins TRBV27 to TRBJ1-1, with 7 bases identical to TRBD1. The CDR3 has 13 amino acids. CDR1 and CDR2 (germline): MNHEY, SMNVEV (reference sequence). V was clipped by 6 bases and J by 0 bases; unmatched bases: 1. The CDR3 protein is CASRDRLNTEAFF. CDR3 in DNA: TGTGCCAGCAGGGACAGGCTGAACACTGAAGCTTTCTTT.

V is TRBV5-8 and J is TRBJ2-3; TRBD1 agrees at 10 bases. Germline V gives CDR1 SGHTS, CDR2 YDEGEE. V shed 3 bases and J 1 base; nucleotides not matched to a gene: 2. This CDR3 has 15 residues. The CDR3 sequence: CASSSGTGGTDTQYF. In DNA, the CDR3 is TGTGCCAGCAGCTCCGGGACAGGGGGCACAGATACGCAGTATTTT.

V is TRBV5-5 and J is TRBJ1-5; 9 bases are a match to TRBD1. Germline CDR1 is SGHKS and CDR2 is YYEKEE (reference sequence). The length of the CDR3 is 15 residues. J lost 7 bases, V lost 0 bases, and 5 bases had no gene match. CDR3 sequence reads: CASSLDTGGGQPQHF. CDR3 bases: TGTGCCAGCAGCTTGGATACAGGGGGCGGCCAGCCCCAGCATTTT.

This clone counts as medium-sized. V is TRBV19 and J is TRBJ1-1, with D uncertain. Germline loops: CDR1 LNHDA, CDR2 SQIVND (reference sequence). V dropped 10 bases and J dropped 5 bases, with 23 bases sitting between them. This CDR3 is built from 15 residues. The CDR3: CATSGSTTSDTEAFF. The DNA of the CDR3 is TGTGCCACTTCGGGAAGTACGACGTCCGATACTGAAGCTTTCTTT.

The gene calls are TRBV5-4 and TRBJ2-7, with TRBD1 identical over 8 bases. Germline CDR1 SGHNT, CDR2 YYREEE (reference sequence). V dropped 2 bases and J dropped 1; count of bases not matched to a gene: 2. The CDR3 has 14 amino acids. DNA for the CDR3: TGTGCCAGCAGCTTCGGACAGGGTTCCTACGAGCAGTACTTC. Encoded protein: CASSFGQGSYEQYF.

V usage is TRBV4-3 and J usage is TRBJ1-2; TRBD1 might be the D (5 bases). This CDR3 is built from 15 residues. Per germline, CDR1 LGHNA and CDR2 YSLEER. The V end was cut by 4 bases, the J end by 9 bases, with 21 bases between. The CDR3 is CASSRLPAQGLSYTF. CDR3 coding DNA: TGCGCCAGCAGCCGACTACCGGCCCAGGGACTAAGCTACACCTTC.

The genes are TRBV5-1 and TRBJ2-5, with 11 positions matching TRBD2. Germline trimming cut 7 bases from V and 4 bases from J; bases unmatched to any gene: 12. The germline V gene encodes CDR1 SGHRS and CDR2 YFSETQ. The CDR3 is 16 residues long. CDR3: CASGGETSGARETQYF. The CDR3 DNA follows: TGCGCCAGCGGAGGGGAGACTAGCGGGGCGAGAGAGACCCAGTACTTC.

This chain uses TRBV4-3 with TRBJ1-5, with D perhaps matching TRBD1 (6 bases). The CDR3 is made up of 14 amino acids. Germline-derived CDR1 and CDR2 are LGHNA and YSLEER. V dropped 1 base and J dropped 3 bases, with 7 bases sitting between them. CDR3: CASSQGTANQPQHF. The CDR3 DNA reads as TGCGCCAGCAGCCAAGGGACAGCCAATCAGCCCCAGCATTTT.

The gene calls are TRBV28 and TRBJ1-5; D remains ambiguous. Trimming shortened V by 4 bases and J by 3 bases, and 10 bases separated the two germline ends. The CDR3 consists of 14 residues. Germline V CDR1 and CDR2: MDHEN, SYDVKM. The CDR3 is CASSSDANNQPQHF. For the CDR3, the DNA is TGTGCCAGCAGTTCTGACGCAAACAATCAGCCCCAGCATTTT.